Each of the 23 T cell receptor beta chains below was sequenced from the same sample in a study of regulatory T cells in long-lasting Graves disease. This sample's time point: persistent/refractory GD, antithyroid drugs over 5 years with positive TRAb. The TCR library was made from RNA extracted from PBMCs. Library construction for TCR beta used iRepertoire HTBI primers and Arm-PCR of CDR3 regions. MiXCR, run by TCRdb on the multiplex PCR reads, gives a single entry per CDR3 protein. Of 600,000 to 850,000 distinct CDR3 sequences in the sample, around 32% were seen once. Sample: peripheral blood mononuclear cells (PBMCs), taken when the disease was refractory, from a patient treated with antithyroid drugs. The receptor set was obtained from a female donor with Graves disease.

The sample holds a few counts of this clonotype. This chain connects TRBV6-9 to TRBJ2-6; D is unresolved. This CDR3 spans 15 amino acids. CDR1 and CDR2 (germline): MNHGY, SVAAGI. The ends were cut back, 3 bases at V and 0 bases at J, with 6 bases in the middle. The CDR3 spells CASSYWDSGANVLTF. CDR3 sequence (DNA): TGTGCCAGCAGTTACTGGGACTCTGGGGCCAACGTCCTGACTTTC.

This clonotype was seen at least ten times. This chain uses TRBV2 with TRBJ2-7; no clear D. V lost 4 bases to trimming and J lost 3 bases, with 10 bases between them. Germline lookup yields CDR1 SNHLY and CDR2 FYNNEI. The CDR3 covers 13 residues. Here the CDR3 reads CASSVVNNYEQYF. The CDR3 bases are TGTGCCAGCAGTGTTGTCAACAACTACGAGCAGTACTTC. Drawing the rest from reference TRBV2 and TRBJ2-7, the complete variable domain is EPEVTQTPSHQVTQMGQEVILRCVPISNHLYFYWYRQILGQKVEFLVSFYNNEISEKSEIFDDQFSVERPDGSNFTLKIRSTKLEDSAMYFCASSVVNNYEQYFGPGTRLTVT.

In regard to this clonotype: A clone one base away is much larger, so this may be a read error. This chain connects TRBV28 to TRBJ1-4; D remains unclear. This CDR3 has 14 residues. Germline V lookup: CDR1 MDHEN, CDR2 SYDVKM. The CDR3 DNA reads TGTGCCAGCAGTTTTAGTCTGCAGAATTCACCCCCCCACTTT. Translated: CASSFSLQNSPPHF.

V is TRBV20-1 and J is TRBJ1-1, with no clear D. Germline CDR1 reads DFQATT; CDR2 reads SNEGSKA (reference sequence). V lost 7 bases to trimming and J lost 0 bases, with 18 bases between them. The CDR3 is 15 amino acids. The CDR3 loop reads CSGGPPRPMNTEAFF. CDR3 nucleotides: TGCAGTGGCGGTCCTCCGAGGCCCATGAACACTGAAGCTTTCTTT.

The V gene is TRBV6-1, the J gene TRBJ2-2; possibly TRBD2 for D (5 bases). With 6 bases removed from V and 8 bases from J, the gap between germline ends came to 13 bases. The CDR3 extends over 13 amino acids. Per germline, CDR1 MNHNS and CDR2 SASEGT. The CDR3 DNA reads TGTGCCAGCAGCTACACAGCGGCGGGGGAGCTGTTTTTT. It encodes CASSYTAAGELFF.

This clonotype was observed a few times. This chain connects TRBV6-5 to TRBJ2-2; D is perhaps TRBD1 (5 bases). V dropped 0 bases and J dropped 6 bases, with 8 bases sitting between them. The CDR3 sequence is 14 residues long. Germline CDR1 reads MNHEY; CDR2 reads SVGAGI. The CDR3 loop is CASSYSGRSGELFF. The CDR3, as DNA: TGTGCCAGCAGTTACTCGGGGCGCTCCGGGGAGCTGTTTTTT.

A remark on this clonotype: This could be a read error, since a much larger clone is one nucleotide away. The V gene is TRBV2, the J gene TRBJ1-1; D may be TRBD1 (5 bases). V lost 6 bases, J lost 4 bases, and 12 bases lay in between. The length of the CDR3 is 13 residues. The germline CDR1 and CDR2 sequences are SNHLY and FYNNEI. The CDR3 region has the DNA TGTGCCAGCAGGGGACGGGTGTCCACTGAAGCTTTCTTT. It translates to CASRGRVSTEAFF. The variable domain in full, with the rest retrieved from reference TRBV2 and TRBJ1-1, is EPEVTQTPSHQVTQMGQEVILRCVPISNHLYFYWYRQILGQKVEFLVSFYNNEISEKSEIFDDQFSVERPDGSNFTLKIRSTKLEDSAMYFCASRGRVSTEAFFGQGTRLTVV.

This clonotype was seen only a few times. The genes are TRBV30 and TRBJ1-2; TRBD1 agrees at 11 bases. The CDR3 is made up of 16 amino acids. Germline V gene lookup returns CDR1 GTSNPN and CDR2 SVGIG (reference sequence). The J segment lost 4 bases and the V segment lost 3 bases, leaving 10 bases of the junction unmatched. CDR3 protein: CAWSTGQGARTYGYTF. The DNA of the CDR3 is TGTGCCTGGAGCACCGGACAGGGGGCGCGTACCTATGGCTACACCTTC.

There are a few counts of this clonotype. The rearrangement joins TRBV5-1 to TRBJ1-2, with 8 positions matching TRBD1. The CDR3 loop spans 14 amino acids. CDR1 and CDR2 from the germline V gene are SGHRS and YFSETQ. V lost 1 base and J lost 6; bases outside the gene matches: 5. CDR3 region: CASSLKGGQDGYTF. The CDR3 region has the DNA TGCGCCAGCAGCTTGAAAGGGGGACAGGATGGCTACACCTTC. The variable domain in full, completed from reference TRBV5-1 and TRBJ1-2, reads KAGVTQTPRYLIKTRGQQVTLSCSPISGHRSVSWYQQTPGQGLQFLFEYFSETQRNKGNFPGRFSGRQFSNSRSEMNVSTLELGDSALYLCASSLKGGQDGYTFGSGTRLTVV.

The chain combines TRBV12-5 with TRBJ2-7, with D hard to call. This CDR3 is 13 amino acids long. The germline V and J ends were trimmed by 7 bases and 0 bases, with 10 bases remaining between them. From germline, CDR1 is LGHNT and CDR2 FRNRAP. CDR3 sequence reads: CASAHGVSYEQYF. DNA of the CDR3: TGTGCTAGTGCCCATGGCGTCTCCTACGAGCAGTACTTC.

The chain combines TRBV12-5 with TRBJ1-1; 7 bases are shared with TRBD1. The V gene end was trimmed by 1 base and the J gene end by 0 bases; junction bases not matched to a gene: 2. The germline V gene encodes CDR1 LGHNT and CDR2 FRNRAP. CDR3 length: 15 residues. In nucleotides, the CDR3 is TGTGCTAGTGGTTTGGGCGGGACAGTGAACACTGAAGCTTTCTTT. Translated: CASGLGGTVNTEAFF.

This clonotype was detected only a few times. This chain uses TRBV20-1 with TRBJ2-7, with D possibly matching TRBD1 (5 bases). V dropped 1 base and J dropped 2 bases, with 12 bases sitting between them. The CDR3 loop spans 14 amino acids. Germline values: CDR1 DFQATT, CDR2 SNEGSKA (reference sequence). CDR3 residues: CSARVRQGTYEQYF. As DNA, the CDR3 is TGCAGTGCTAGAGTCCGGCAGGGCACCTACGAGCAGTACTTC.

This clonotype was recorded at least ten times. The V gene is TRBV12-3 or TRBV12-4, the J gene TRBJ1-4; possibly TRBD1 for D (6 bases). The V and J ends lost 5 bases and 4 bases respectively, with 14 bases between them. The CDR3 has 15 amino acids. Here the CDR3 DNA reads TGTGCCAGCAGTCCCCGGGACATCCGTAATGAAAAACTGTTTTTT. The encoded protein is CASSPRDIRNEKLFF.

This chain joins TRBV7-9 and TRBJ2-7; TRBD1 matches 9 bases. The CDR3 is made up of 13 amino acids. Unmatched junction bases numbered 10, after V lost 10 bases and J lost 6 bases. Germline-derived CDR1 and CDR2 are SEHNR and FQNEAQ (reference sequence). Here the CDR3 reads CAIPGQGSGEQYF. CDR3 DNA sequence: TGTGCCATTCCGGGACAGGGCTCGGGCGAGCAGTACTTC.

The CDR3 DNA sequence: TGCGCCAGCAGCCAAGTGGACATCCAAAACATTCAGTACTTC. Amino acid sequence: CASSQVDIQNIQYF. V and J are TRBV4-1 and TRBJ2-4; D is possibly TRBD1 (5 bases). With 1 base removed from V and 5 bases from J, the gap between germline ends came to 9 bases. In germline, CDR1 is MGHRA, CDR2 YSYEKL. The CDR3 covers 14 residues.

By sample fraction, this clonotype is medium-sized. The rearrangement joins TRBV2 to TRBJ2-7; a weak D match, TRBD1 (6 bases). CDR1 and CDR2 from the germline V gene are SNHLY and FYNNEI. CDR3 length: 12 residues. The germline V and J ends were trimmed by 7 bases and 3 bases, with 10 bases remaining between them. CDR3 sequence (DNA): TGTGCCAGCACAGGGGCTGTCTACGAGCAGTACTTC. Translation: CASTGAVYEQYF.

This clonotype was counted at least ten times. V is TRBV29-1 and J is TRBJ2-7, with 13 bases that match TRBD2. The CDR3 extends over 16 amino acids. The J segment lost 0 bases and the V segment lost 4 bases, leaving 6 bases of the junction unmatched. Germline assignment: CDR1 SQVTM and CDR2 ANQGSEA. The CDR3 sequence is CSVGGLAGPFSYEQYF. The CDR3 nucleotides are TGCAGCGTTGGGGGACTAGCGGGACCCTTCTCCTACGAGCAGTACTTC.

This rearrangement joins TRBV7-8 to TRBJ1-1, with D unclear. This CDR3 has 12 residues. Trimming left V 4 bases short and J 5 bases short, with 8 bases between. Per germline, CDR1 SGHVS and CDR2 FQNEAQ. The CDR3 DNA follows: TGTGCCAGCAGCTCAGGAAAAACTGAAGCTTTCTTT. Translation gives CASSSGKTEAFF.

CDR3 loop: CASLQTGQTEAFF. CDR3 coding DNA: TGTGCCAGTCTTCAGACGGGACAGACAGAAGCTTTCTTT. The V gene is TRBV19, the J gene TRBJ1-1, with 7 positions matching TRBD1. This CDR3 is 13 amino acids long. The J segment lost 8 bases and the V segment lost 8 bases, leaving 11 bases of the junction unmatched. Germline V gives CDR1 LNHDA, CDR2 SQIVND (reference sequence).

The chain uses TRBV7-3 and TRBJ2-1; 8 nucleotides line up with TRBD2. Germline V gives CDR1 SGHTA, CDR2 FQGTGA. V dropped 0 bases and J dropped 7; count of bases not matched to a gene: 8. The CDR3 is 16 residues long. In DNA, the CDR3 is TGTGCCAGCAGCTTAACTTCGGGAGGGCGAAATAATGAGCAGTTCTTC. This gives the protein CASSLTSGGRNNEQFF.

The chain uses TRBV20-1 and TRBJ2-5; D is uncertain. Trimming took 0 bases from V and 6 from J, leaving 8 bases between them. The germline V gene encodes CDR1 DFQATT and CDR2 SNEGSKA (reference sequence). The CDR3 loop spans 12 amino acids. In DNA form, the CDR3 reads TGCAGTGCTAGAGATGAGGAACAGACCCAGTACTTC. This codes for CSARDEEQTQYF.

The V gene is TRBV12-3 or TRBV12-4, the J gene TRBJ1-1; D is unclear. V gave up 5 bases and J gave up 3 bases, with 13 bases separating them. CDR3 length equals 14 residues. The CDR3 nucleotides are TGTGCCAGCAGTCCCCCGGAGCTGGACACTGAAGCTTTCTTT. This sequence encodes CASSPPELDTEAFF.

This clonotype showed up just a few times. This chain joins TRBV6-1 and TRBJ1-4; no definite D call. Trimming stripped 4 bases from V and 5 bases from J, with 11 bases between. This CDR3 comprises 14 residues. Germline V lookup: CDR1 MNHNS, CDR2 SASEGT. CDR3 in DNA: TGTGCCAGCAGTGTAGTCCCCCGAAATGAAAAACTGTTTTTT. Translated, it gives CASSVVPRNEKLFF.